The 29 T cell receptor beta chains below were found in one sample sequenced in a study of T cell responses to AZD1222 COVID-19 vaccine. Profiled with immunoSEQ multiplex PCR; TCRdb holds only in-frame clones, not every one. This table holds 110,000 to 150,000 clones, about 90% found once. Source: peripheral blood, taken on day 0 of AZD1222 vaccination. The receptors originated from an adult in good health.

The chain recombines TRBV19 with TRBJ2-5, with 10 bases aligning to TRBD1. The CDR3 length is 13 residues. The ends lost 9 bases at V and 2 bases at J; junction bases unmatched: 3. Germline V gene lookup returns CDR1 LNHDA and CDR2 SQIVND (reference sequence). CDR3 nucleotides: TGTGCCAGCCGGACAGGGGGACAAGAGACCCAGTACTTC. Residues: CASRTGGQETQYF.

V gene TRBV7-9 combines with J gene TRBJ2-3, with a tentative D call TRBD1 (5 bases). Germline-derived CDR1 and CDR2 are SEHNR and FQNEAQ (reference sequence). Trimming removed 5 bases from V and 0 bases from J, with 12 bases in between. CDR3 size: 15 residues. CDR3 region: CASSQTGASTDTQYF. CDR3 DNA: TGTGCCAGCAGCCAAACAGGAGCTAGCACAGATACGCAGTATTTT. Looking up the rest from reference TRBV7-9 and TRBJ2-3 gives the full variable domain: DTGVSQNPRHKITKRGQNVTFRCDPISEHNRLYWYRQTLGQGPEFLTYFQNEAQLEKSRLLSDRFSAERPKGSFSTLEIQRTEQGDSAMYLCASSQTGASTDTQYFGPGTRLTVL.

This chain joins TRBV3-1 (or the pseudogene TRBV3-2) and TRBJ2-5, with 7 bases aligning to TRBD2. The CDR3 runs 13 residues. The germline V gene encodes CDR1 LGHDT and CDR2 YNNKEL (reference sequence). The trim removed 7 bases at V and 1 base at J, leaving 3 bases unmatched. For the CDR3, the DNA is TGTGCCAGCATCCAGCGGGGCCAAGAGACCCAGTACTTC. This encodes CASIQRGQETQYF.

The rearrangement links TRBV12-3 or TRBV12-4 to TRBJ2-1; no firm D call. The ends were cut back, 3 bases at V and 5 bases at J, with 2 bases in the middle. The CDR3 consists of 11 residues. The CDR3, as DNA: TGTGCCAGCAGTTTGAACAATGAGCAGTTCTTC. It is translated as CASSLNNEQFF.

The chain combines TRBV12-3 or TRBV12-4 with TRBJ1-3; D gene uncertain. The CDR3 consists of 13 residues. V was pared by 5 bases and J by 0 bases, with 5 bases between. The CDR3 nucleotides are TGTGCCAGCAGTCCAGACTCTGGAAACACCATATATTTT. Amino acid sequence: CASSPDSGNTIYF.

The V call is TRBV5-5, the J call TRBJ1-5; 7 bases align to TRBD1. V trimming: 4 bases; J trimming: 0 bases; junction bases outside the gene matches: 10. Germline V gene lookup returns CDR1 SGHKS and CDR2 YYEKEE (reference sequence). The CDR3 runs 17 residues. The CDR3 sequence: CASSRQGGRTSNQPQHF. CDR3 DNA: TGTGCCAGCAGCCGACAGGGTGGCCGAACTAGCAATCAGCCCCAGCATTTT.

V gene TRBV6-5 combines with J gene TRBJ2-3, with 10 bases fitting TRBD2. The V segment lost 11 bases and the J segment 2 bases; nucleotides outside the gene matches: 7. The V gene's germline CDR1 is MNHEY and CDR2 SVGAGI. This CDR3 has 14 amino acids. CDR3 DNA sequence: TGTGCCGGATGTAGCGGGGGGCCCACAGATACGCAGTATTTT. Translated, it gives CAGCSGGPTDTQYF.

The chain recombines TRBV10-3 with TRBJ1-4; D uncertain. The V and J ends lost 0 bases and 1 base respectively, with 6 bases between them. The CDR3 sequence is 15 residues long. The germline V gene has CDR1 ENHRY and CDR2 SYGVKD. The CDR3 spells CAISESGETNEKLFF. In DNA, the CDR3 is TGTGCCATCAGTGAGTCGGGCGAAACTAATGAAAAACTGTTTTTT.

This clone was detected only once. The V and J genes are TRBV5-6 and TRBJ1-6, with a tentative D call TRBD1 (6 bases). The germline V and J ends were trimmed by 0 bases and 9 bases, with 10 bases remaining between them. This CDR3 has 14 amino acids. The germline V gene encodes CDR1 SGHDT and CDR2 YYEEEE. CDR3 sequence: CASSLASGASPLHF. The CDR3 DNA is TGTGCCAGCAGCTTGGCGTCAGGGGCTTCACCCCTCCACTTT.

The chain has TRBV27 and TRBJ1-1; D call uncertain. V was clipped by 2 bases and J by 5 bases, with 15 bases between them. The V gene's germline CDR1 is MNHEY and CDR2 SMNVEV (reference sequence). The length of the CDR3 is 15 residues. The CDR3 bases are TGTGCCAGCAGTTTAGGGCCCCCCCACGAGACTGAAGCTTTCTTT. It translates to CASSLGPPHETEAFF.

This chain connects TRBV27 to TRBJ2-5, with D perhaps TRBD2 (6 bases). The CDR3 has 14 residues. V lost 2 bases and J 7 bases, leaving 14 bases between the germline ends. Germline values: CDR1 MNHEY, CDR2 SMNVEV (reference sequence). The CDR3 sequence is CASSLGQRRGTQYF. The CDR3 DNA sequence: TGTGCCAGCAGTTTAGGGCAGAGGAGGGGGACCCAGTACTTC.

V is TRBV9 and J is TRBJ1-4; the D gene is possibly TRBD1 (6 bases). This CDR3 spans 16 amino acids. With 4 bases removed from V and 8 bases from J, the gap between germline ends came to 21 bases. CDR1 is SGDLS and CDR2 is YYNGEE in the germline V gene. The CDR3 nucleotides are TGTGCCAGCAGCCCCCGGGGGCGGGAATCTTTGGAAAAACTGTTTTTT. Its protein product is CASSPRGRESLEKLFF.

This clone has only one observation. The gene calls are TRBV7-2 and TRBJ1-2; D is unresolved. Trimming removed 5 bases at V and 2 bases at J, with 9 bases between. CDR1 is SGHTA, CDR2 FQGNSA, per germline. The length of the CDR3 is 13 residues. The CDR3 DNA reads TGTGCCAGCAGCGAACAGCCCAACTATGGCTACACCTTC. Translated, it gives CASSEQPNYGYTF. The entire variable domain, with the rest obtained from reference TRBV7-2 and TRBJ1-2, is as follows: GAGVSQSPSNKVTEKGKDVELRCDPISGHTALYWYRQSLGQGLEFLIYFQGNSAPDKSGLPSDRFSAERTGGSVSTLTIQRTQQEDSAVYLCASSEQPNYGYTFGSGTRLTVV.

The CDR3 DNA is TGTGCCAGCAGCTTGGGACAGGCAAACTCTCGTATCTGGGCCCAGCATTTT. As protein: CASSLGQANSRIWAQHF. The chain recombines TRBV7-8 with TRBJ1-5; 8 nucleotides match TRBD1. The CDR3 is 17 residues long. Germline V lookup: CDR1 SGHVS, CDR2 FQNEAQ. J was trimmed by 11 bases and V by 3 bases; bases with no gene match: 18.

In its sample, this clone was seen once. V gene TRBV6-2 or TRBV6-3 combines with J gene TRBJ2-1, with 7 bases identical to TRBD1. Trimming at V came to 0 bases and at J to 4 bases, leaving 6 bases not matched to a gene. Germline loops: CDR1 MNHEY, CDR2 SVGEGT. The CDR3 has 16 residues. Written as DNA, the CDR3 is TGTGCCAGCAGTTACTCGAGGCAGGGGGTATACAATGAGCAGTTCTTC. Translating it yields CASSYSRQGVYNEQFF.

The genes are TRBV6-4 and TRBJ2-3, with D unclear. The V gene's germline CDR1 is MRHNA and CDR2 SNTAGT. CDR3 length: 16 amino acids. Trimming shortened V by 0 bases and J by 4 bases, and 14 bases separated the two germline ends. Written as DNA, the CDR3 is TGTGCCAGCAGTGACTCGAAGGGCACTGCGGCAGATACGCAGTATTTT. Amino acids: CASSDSKGTAADTQYF.

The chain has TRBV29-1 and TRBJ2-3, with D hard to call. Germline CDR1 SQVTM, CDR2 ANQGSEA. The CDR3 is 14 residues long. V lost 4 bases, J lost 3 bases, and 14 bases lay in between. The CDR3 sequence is CSVVTRKGTDTQYF. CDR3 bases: TGCAGCGTTGTTACCAGGAAAGGGACAGATACGCAGTATTTT.

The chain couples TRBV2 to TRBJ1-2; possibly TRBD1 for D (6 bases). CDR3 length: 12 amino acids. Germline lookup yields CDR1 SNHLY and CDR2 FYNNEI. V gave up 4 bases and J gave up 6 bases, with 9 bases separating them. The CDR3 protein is CASSGTVDGYTF. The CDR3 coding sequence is TGTGCCAGCAGTGGGACAGTAGATGGCTACACCTTC.

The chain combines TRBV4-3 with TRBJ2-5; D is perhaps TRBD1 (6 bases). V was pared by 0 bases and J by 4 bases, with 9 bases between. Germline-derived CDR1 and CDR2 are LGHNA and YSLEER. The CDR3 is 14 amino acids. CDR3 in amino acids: CASSQDRGRETQYF. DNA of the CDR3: TGCGCCAGCAGCCAAGACAGGGGCCGAGAGACCCAGTACTTC.

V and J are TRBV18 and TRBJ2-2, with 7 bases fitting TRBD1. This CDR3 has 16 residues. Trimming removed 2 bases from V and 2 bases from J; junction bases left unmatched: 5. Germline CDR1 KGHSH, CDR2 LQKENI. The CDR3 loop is CASSPSTGRNTGELFF. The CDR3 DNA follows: TGTGCCAGCTCACCATCGACAGGGCGAAACACCGGGGAGCTGTTTTTT.

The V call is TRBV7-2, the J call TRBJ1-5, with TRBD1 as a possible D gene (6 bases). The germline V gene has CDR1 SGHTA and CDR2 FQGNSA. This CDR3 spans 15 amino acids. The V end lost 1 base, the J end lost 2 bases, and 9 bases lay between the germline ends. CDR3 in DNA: TGTGCCAGCAGCTTAGGGGGGGGCGGCAATCAGCCCCAGCATTTT. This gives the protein CASSLGGGGNQPQHF. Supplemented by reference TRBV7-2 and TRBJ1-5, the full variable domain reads GAGVSQSPSNKVTEKGKDVELRCDPISGHTALYWYRQSLGQGLEFLIYFQGNSAPDKSGLPSDRFSAERTGGSVSTLTIQRTQQEDSAVYLCASSLGGGGNQPQHFGDGTRLSIL.

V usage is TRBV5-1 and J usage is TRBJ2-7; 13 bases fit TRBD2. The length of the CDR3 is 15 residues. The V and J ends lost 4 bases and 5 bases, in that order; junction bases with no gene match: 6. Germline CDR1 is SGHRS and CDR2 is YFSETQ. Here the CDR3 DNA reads TGCGCCAGCAGCCCCTGGACTAGCGGGGGCAACGAGCAGTACTTC. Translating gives CASSPWTSGGNEQYF. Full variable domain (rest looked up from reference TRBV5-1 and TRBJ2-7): KAGVTQTPRYLIKTRGQQVTLSCSPISGHRSVSWYQQTPGQGLQFLFEYFSETQRNKGNFPGRFSGRQFSNSRSEMNVSTLELGDSALYLCASSPWTSGGNEQYFGPGTRLTVT.

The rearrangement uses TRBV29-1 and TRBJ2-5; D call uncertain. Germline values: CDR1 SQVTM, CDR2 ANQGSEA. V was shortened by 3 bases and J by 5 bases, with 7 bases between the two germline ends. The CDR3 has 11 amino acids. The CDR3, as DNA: TGCAGCGTTGAGCCCCGGGAGACCCAGTACTTC. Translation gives CSVEPRETQYF.

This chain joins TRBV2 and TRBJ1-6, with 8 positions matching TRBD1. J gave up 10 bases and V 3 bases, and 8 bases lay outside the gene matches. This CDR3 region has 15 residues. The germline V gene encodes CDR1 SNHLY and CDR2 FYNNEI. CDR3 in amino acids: CASSEEQGVDSPLHF. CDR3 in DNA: TGTGCCAGCAGTGAGGAACAGGGGGTAGACTCACCCCTCCACTTT.

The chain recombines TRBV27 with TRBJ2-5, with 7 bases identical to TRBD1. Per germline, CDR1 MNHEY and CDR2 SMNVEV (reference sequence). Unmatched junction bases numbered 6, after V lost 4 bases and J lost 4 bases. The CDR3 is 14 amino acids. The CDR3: CASSWGRGTETQYF. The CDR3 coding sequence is TGTGCCAGCAGTTGGGGCAGGGGGACAGAGACCCAGTACTTC.

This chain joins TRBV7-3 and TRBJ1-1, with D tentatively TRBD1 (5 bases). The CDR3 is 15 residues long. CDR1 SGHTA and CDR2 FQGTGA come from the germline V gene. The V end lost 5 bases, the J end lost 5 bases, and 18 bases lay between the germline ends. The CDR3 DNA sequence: TGTGCCAGCAGCGAATCAAGCGGGGCGCCTACTGAAGCTTTCTTT. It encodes CASSESSGAPTEAFF.

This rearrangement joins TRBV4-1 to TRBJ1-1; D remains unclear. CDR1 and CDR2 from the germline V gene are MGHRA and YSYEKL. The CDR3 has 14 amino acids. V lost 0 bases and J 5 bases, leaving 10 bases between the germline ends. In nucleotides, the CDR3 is TGCGCCAGCAGCCAAGAATCCATATGGACTGAAGCTTTCTTT. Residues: CASSQESIWTEAFF.

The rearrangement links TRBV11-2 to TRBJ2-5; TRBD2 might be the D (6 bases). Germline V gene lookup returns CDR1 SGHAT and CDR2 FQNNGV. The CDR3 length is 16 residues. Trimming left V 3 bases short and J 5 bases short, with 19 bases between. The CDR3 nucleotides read TGTGCCAGCAGCTTCCGAAACTCCCGACTAGTGGAGACCCAGTACTTC. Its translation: CASSFRNSRLVETQYF.

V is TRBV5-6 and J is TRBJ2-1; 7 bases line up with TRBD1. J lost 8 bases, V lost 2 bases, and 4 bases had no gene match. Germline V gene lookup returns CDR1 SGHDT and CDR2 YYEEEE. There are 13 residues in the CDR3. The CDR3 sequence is CASSLSDRDEQFF. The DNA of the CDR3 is TGTGCCAGCAGCTTATCCGACAGGGATGAGCAGTTCTTC.